The rows below give T cell receptor beta chains drawn from one sample of a study of blood T cell repertoires in COVID-19. Clones were read by immunoSEQ multiplex PCR, and TCRdb kept only the in-frame ones, dropping some. The sample yields under 150,000 clones, around 80% seen once. Material for sequencing was peripheral blood. These receptors originate from a woman in her 50s with acute or convalescent COVID-19. Each CDR3 is given with its conserved first and last residue. The D gene is left open where the match is weak. The size entry is marked missing in some rows and otherwise reads once, few, many or a size class.

d_gene	v_gene	len	abundance	j_gene	CDR3nt	CDR3aa
NA	TRBV12-3/TRBV12-4	12	NA	TRBJ1-5	TGTGCCAGCAGTTTATTTCTTCAGCCCCAGCATTTT	CASSLFLQPQHF
TRBD1	TRBV28	15	once	TRBJ1-1	TGTGCCAGCAAGGGCAGGGGGACCGTGGAAACTGAAGCTTTCTTT	CASKGRGTVETEAFF
NA	TRBV14	17	NA	TRBJ2-3	TGTGCCAGCAGCCTATCGTTGGGACTAGAGGGGGCTGGTACGCAGTATTTT	CASSLSLGLEGAGTQYF
NA	TRBV19	11	NA	TRBJ2-3	TGTGCCAGTACCGACAGGATAGCCCTGTATTTT	CASTDRIALYF
NA	TRBV28	13	few	TRBJ1-3	TGTGCCAGCACGGGAGACTCTGGAAACACCATATATTTT	CASTGDSGNTIYF
TRBD1	TRBV11-2	15	NA	TRBJ2-5	TGTGCCAGCAGCCCCGTGAACAGGGGGCGGGAGACCCAGTACTTC	CASSPVNRGRETQYF
TRBD1	TRBV5-1	12	few	TRBJ1-2	TGCGCCAGCCGGACAGGGAAGGATGGGTACACCTTC	CASRTGKDGYTF
TRBD1	TRBV13	15	NA	TRBJ1-6	TGTGCCAGCAGCTTAAAGGACAGGGGAACGTCACCCCTCCACTTT	CASSLKDRGTSPLHF
NA	TRBV7-9	14	NA	TRBJ1-4	TGTGCCAGCAGCTTAGACGGTCGAGAGGAAAAACTGTTTTTT	CASSLDGREEKLFF
NA	TRBV9	12	NA	TRBJ2-1	TGTGCCAGCAGCGTAATTGGCGGGGAGCAGTTCTTC	CASSVIGGEQFF
TRBD1	TRBV5-1	16	NA	TRBJ1-2	TGCGCCAGCAGCTCCGGGACAGGGGTCGCGCCCGGTGGCTACACCTTC	CASSSGTGVAPGGYTF
NA	TRBV2	16	NA	TRBJ2-3	TGTGCCAGCAAGAGAACCAGTAGCGGAAGCACAGATACGCAGTATTTT	CASKRTSSGSTDTQYF
TRBD2	TRBV7-9	15	NA	TRBJ2-3	TGTGCCAGCAGCTTAGCTAGCGGGGGGGCCGATACGCAGTATTTT	CASSLASGGADTQYF
NA	TRBV27	16	NA	TRBJ1-5	TGTGCCAGCAGTTTATCAGGATCGGGGTGGTATCAGCCCCAGCATTTT	CASSLSGSGWYQPQHF
NA	TRBV7-2	15	NA	TRBJ1-2	TGTGCCAGCAGCTATCAGGACAGTGACGTTGGTGGCTACACCTTC	CASSYQDSDVGGYTF
TRBD2	TRBV7-3	17	few	TRBJ2-1	TGTGCCAGCAGTTACCGCGGCGGGACTAGCGGGGTCTATGAGCAGTTCTTC	CASSYRGGTSGVYEQFF
TRBD1	TRBV19	13	NA	TRBJ1-1	TGTGCCAGTAGGGACAGGGAGAACACTGAAGCTTTCTTT	CASRDRENTEAFF
TRBD1	TRBV6-2/TRBV6-3	20	NA	TRBJ1-5	TGTGCCAGCAGTTTCGACCCGGTGGGACAGGGGTCGTATAGCAATCAGCCCCAGCATTTT	CASSFDPVGQGSYSNQPQHF
NA	TRBV9	14	few	TRBJ1-4	TGTGCCAGCAGCACCCCAGGGGCCGGTGAAAAACTGTTTTTT	CASSTPGAGEKLFF
TRBD1	TRBV5-8	15	NA	TRBJ1-5	TGTGCCAGCAGCCCGGGACAGGTTGGCAATCAGCCCCAGCATTTT	CASSPGQVGNQPQHF
TRBD1	TRBV18	12	once	TRBJ1-1	TGTGCCAGCTCACGAGACAGGGGGCTAGCTTTCTTT	CASSRDRGLAFF
NA	TRBV19	16	NA	TRBJ1-1	TGTGCCAGTAGCCTCGGACAGAGAGATCGGGGAACTGAAGCTTTCTTT	CASSLGQRDRGTEAFF
TRBD2	TRBV3-1/TRBV3-2	18	NA	TRBJ2-1	TGTGCCAGCAGCCAAGGTCTACTAGCGGGTGTCTCCTACAATGAGCAGTTCTTC	CASSQGLLAGVSYNEQFF
NA	TRBV18	16	once	TRBJ2-3	TGTGCCAGCTCACCACAGTCCGGGGATCTCACAGATACGCAGTATTTT	CASSPQSGDLTDTQYF
NA	TRBV7-6	17	NA	TRBJ1-3	TGTGCCAGCAGCTTAGGCACGGGAGGGATCACTGGAAACACCATATATTTT	CASSLGTGGITGNTIYF
TRBD1	TRBV19	14	NA	TRBJ1-2	TGTGCCAGCCAACCGGGACAGAATTTCTATGGCTACACCTTC	CASQPGQNFYGYTF
TRBD1	TRBV13	16	NA	TRBJ1-6	TGTGCCAGCAGCTCGCGAACAGGGGAATCGATCGCTTTACTCCACTTT	CASSSRTGESIALLHF
NA	TRBV5-4	14	NA	TRBJ1-5	TGTGCCAGCAGCTTGGCGGGGAGCAATCAGCCCCAGCATTTT	CASSLAGSNQPQHF
NA	TRBV6-5	13	NA	TRBJ1-6	TGTGCCAGCAGTTACCAGGGTGGGTCACCCCTCCACTTT	CASSYQGGSPLHF
NA	TRBV6-2/TRBV6-3	13	NA	TRBJ2-7	TGTGCCAGCAGTTACTCACAGACATACGAGCAGTACTTC	CASSYSQTYEQYF
TRBD1	TRBV5-1	15	NA	TRBJ2-5	TGCGCCAGCAGCTTGGTGACAGGGGGCCAAGAGACCCAGTACTTC	CASSLVTGGQETQYF
TRBD1	TRBV7-2	16	NA	TRBJ2-1	TGTGCCAGCAGCTTCCGTCGGGACAGGGGCTCCTCTGGGCAGTTCTTC	CASSFRRDRGSSGQFF
TRBD1	TRBV6-5	14	NA	TRBJ1-2	TGTGCCAGCAAAACTACACAGGGGGCCTTTGGCTACACCTTC	CASKTTQGAFGYTF
NA	TRBV5-8	14	NA	TRBJ1-1	TGTGCCAGCAGCTCCGGGCTAGCGGACACTGAAGCTTTCTTT	CASSSGLADTEAFF
TRBD1	TRBV7-8	15	NA	TRBJ1-5	TGTGCCAGCAGCCTAGGGACAGGGGCTAATCAGCCCCAGCATTTT	CASSLGTGANQPQHF
TRBD1	TRBV23-1	18	NA	TRBJ1-5	TGCGCCAGCAGTCAAAGAGACAGTGACAGGGAGTGCAATCAGCCCCAGCATTTT	CASSQRDSDRECNQPQHF
NA	TRBV10-3	14	NA	TRBJ2-3	TGTGCCATCAGTGACAGGGGTGGCACAGATACGCAGTATTTT	CAISDRGGTDTQYF
TRBD1	TRBV7-2	17	NA	TRBJ2-1	TGTGCCAGCAGCTTAGCCAACTTGGACAGGGGGCGTAATGAGCAGTTCTTC	CASSLANLDRGRNEQFF
NA	TRBV4-3	16	NA	TRBJ1-2	TGCGCCAGCAGCCAAGATCCAAACCCGACTCGGCATGGCTACACCTTC	CASSQDPNPTRHGYTF
NA	TRBV9	15	NA	TRBJ2-7	TGTGCCAGCAGCGTAGAACCGGGACAAAATCGCGAGCAGTACTTC	CASSVEPGQNREQYF
NA	TRBV6-2/TRBV6-3	15	few	TRBJ1-4	TGTGCCAGCAGTTCCTCCGACGAGGGAGGTGAAAAACTGTTTTTT	CASSSSDEGGEKLFF
TRBD2	TRBV6-5	14	NA	TRBJ2-5	TGTGCCAGCAGCTCACTAGCGGCGCGGGAGACCCAGTACTTC	CASSSLAARETQYF
NA	TRBV10-3	18	once	TRBJ2-6	TGTGCCCTTCGCCCGCAAGGTGGGCCGTTCTCTGGGGCCAACGTCCTGACTTTC	CALRPQGGPFSGANVLTF
TRBD1	TRBV12-3/TRBV12-4	12	once	TRBJ1-1	TGTGCCAGCAGTTTCCGGGACAGCGAAGCTTTCTTT	CASSFRDSEAFF
NA	TRBV7-9	14	NA	TRBJ1-1	TGTGCCAGCAGCACGACAGGTCGGAGCACTGAAGCTTTCTTT	CASSTTGRSTEAFF
TRBD1	TRBV18	15	NA	TRBJ1-4	TGTGCCAGCTCACCAGGGACAGTATTCAATGAAAAACTGTTTTTT	CASSPGTVFNEKLFF
TRBD1	TRBV7-9	16	once	TRBJ1-5	TGTGCCATCCAAAAGGGGACAGGGACGGGCGTTCAGCCCCAGCATTTT	CAIQKGTGTGVQPQHF
TRBD1	TRBV3-1/TRBV3-2	14	NA	TRBJ1-2	TGTGCCAGCAGCTACCGGGACAGGGGTGGTGGCTACACCTTC	CASSYRDRGGGYTF
NA	TRBV7-6	14	NA	TRBJ1-1	TGTGCCAGCAGCTTAGGCTCGGGGAACACTGAAGCTTTCTTT	CASSLGSGNTEAFF